The entry below describes one T cell receptor (beta chain). What it binds is not known. In TCRdb, the 5' RACE reads were re-called with MiXCR into one record per CDR3 protein. The repertoire has under 550,000 distinct CDR3 sequences, 21% of them found once; the top ten carry around 16%. The sample is drawn from a study of T cells after yellow fever vaccination. With V trimmed by 3 bases and J by 8 bases, 10 bases remained unmatched. The germline gives CDR1 MGHRA, CDR2 YSYEKL. The CDR3 covers 15 residues. General study findings and limits: Although the secondary response was weaker, it peaked faster, at day 5 versus 15.

The chain couples TRBV4-1 to TRBJ2-1; 7 positions match TRBD1. The sample was PBMCs, taken more than 20 days after the first yellow fever vaccination. The TCR sequence derives from a man between 18 and 29 years old who received the YFV17D yellow fever vaccine. CDR3 loop: CASSHEPQGVYEQFF. CDR3 bases: TGCGCCAGCAGCCATGAACCTCAGGGGGTCTATGAGCAGTTCTTC.